This is a list of T cell receptor beta chains from one sample in a study of CD8+ T cells in alopecia areata. Some clones are missing from TCRdb's copy, which holds only in-frame ones; the method was immunoSEQ multiplex PCR. The repertoire holds 98,000 or so clones, with 55% to 70% as singletons. What was sequenced was NKG2D-low CD8+ T cells sorted from blood. These receptors all come from a human donor with alopecia areata. Both conserved end residues are part of each CDR3. D genes are given only for firm matches. Clone size is shown for a subset of rows, as once, few, many or a class of expanded clone.

J gene: TRBJ2-1; V gene: TRBV5-6; clone size: NA; D gene: NA; CDR3 protein: CASSLGGNEQFF; CDR3 DNA: TGTGCCAGCAGCTTAGGGGGCAATGAGCAGTTCTTC
J gene: TRBJ2-1; V gene: TRBV7-2; clone size: NA; D gene: TRBD2; CDR3 protein: CASSPSGRGYNEQFF; CDR3 DNA: TGTGCCAGCAGCCCGAGCGGGAGGGGCTACAATGAGCAGTTCTTC
J gene: TRBJ1-3; V gene: TRBV2; clone size: NA; D gene: NA; CDR3 protein: CASSDGWSSGNTIYF; CDR3 DNA: TGTGCCAGCAGTGACGGGTGGAGCTCTGGAAACACCATATATTTT
J gene: TRBJ2-7; V gene: TRBV27; clone size: NA; D gene: TRBD2; CDR3 protein: CASSRSSGGYEQYF; CDR3 DNA: TGTGCCAGCAGTCGATCTAGCGGGGGCTACGAGCAGTACTTC
J gene: TRBJ2-1; V gene: TRBV20-1; clone size: NA; D gene: NA; CDR3 protein: CSVPGDPGQFF; CDR3 DNA: TGCAGTGTACCAGGGGATCCCGGGCAGTTCTTC
J gene: TRBJ2-5; V gene: TRBV28; clone size: NA; D gene: NA; CDR3 protein: CASQGSPGETQYF; CDR3 DNA: TGTGCCAGCCAAGGGTCCCCAGGAGAGACCCAGTACTTC
J gene: TRBJ1-2; V gene: TRBV7-8; clone size: NA; D gene: NA; CDR3 protein: CASSLQQLDPRGYTF; CDR3 DNA: TGTGCCAGCAGCTTACAACAGTTGGACCCTCGGGGCTACACCTTC
J gene: TRBJ2-1; V gene: TRBV6-6; clone size: NA; D gene: NA; CDR3 protein: CASSWGGLSSYNEQFF; CDR3 DNA: TGTGCCAGCAGTTGGGGGGGCCTGAGCTCCTACAATGAGCAGTTCTTC
J gene: TRBJ2-1; V gene: TRBV29-1; clone size: NA; D gene: NA; CDR3 protein: CSVDRGIYNEQFF; CDR3 DNA: TGCAGCGTGGACCGGGGGATTTACAATGAGCAGTTCTTC
J gene: TRBJ2-7; V gene: TRBV19; clone size: NA; D gene: TRBD1; CDR3 protein: CASSPTGVDEQYF; CDR3 DNA: TGTGCCAGTAGTCCGACAGGGGTCGACGAGCAGTACTTC
J gene: TRBJ2-3; V gene: TRBV27; clone size: NA; D gene: NA; CDR3 protein: CASSWLATSTDTQYF; CDR3 DNA: TGTGCCAGCAGTTGGCTGGCGACAAGCACAGATACGCAGTATTTT
J gene: TRBJ2-2; V gene: TRBV7-3; clone size: NA; D gene: NA; CDR3 protein: CASSLKVKNTGELFF; CDR3 DNA: TGTGCCAGCAGCTTAAAAGTTAAGAACACCGGGGAGCTGTTTTTT
J gene: TRBJ2-5; V gene: TRBV28; clone size: few; D gene: NA; CDR3 protein: CASSSGPTQYF; CDR3 DNA: TGTGCCAGCAGTTCCGGGCCGACCCAGTACTTC
J gene: TRBJ1-5; V gene: TRBV5-1; clone size: NA; D gene: NA; CDR3 protein: CASSLSPQHF; CDR3 DNA: TGCGCCAGCAGCTTATCGCCCCAGCATTTT
J gene: TRBJ2-5; V gene: TRBV4-1; clone size: NA; D gene: TRBD1; CDR3 protein: CASSLHDRGQETQYF; CDR3 DNA: TGTGCCAGCAGCCTTCACGACAGGGGCCAAGAGACCCAGTACTTC
J gene: TRBJ2-7; V gene: TRBV7-2; clone size: few; D gene: TRBD1; CDR3 protein: CASSPRDRGSYEQYF; CDR3 DNA: TGTGCCAGCAGCCCCAGGGACAGGGGATCCTACGAGCAGTACTTC
J gene: TRBJ2-1; V gene: TRBV11-3; clone size: NA; D gene: TRBD2; CDR3 protein: CASRSSGPGNEQFF; CDR3 DNA: TGTGCCAGCAGGTCTAGCGGGCCGGGGAATGAGCAGTTCTTC
J gene: TRBJ2-7; V gene: TRBV4-1; clone size: once; D gene: TRBD1; CDR3 protein: CASSQGGARGQGPSYEQYF; CDR3 DNA: TGCGCCAGCAGCCAAGGAGGAGCGAGGGGACAGGGGCCCTCCTACGAGCAGTACTTC
J gene: TRBJ2-1; V gene: TRBV14; clone size: NA; D gene: NA; CDR3 protein: CASSQPRVYNEQFF; CDR3 DNA: TGTGCCAGCAGCCAGCCCCGGGTTTACAATGAGCAGTTCTTC
J gene: TRBJ1-2; V gene: TRBV6-5; clone size: NA; D gene: NA; CDR3 protein: CASRGGENYGYTF; CDR3 DNA: TGTGCCAGCAGGGGGGGGGAGAACTATGGCTACACCTTC
J gene: TRBJ1-2; V gene: TRBV7-9; clone size: few; D gene: TRBD1; CDR3 protein: CASSARDRDLGGYTF; CDR3 DNA: TGTGCCAGCAGCGCCCGGGACAGGGATCTCGGTGGCTACACCTTC
J gene: TRBJ2-7; V gene: TRBV5-1; clone size: NA; D gene: TRBD2; CDR3 protein: CASSLQRETHYEQYF; CDR3 DNA: TGCGCCAGCAGCTTGCAGCGGGAGACGCACTACGAGCAGTACTTC
J gene: TRBJ1-1; V gene: TRBV27; clone size: NA; D gene: NA; CDR3 protein: CASSFGPNTEAFF; CDR3 DNA: TGTGCCAGCAGTTTTGGCCCGAACACTGAAGCTTTCTTT
J gene: TRBJ2-7; V gene: TRBV29-1; clone size: few; D gene: NA; CDR3 protein: CSVSLRGEQYF; CDR3 DNA: TGCAGCGTCTCCCTGCGAGGCGAGCAGTACTTC
J gene: TRBJ1-5; V gene: TRBV7-8; clone size: NA; D gene: NA; CDR3 protein: CASSLEAESNQPQHF; CDR3 DNA: TGTGCCAGCAGCTTAGAAGCCGAATCAAATCAGCCCCAGCATTTT
J gene: TRBJ2-1; V gene: TRBV27; clone size: NA; D gene: NA; CDR3 protein: CASSGSSYNEQFF; CDR3 DNA: TGTGCCAGCAGTGGGAGCTCCTACAATGAGCAGTTCTTC
J gene: TRBJ2-5; V gene: TRBV27; clone size: few; D gene: TRBD1; CDR3 protein: CASKGQGLFRETQYF; CDR3 DNA: TGTGCCAGCAAGGGACAGGGATTATTTCGAGAGACCCAGTACTTC
J gene: TRBJ1-1; V gene: TRBV7-9; clone size: NA; D gene: NA; CDR3 protein: CASSLSAGNTEAFF; CDR3 DNA: TGTGCCAGCAGCTTAAGCGCAGGGAACACTGAAGCTTTCTTT
J gene: TRBJ2-3; V gene: TRBV25-1; clone size: few; D gene: NA; CDR3 protein: CASSEFFADTQYF; CDR3 DNA: TGTGCCAGCAGTGAATTCTTCGCAGATACGCAGTATTTT
J gene: TRBJ2-5; V gene: TRBV10-3; clone size: NA; D gene: TRBD2; CDR3 protein: CAISNFGTSGSGKTQYF; CDR3 DNA: TGTGCCATCAGTAACTTCGGGACTAGCGGGAGTGGAAAGACCCAGTACTTC
J gene: TRBJ2-4; V gene: TRBV9; clone size: NA; D gene: NA; CDR3 protein: CASSPRGTPLAKNIQYF; CDR3 DNA: TGTGCCAGCAGCCCCCGAGGAACGCCCTTGGCCAAAAACATTCAGTACTTC
J gene: TRBJ2-3; V gene: TRBV7-6; clone size: NA; D gene: NA; CDR3 protein: CASSDDPTDTQYF; CDR3 DNA: TGTGCCAGCAGCGATGACCCGACAGATACGCAGTATTTT
J gene: TRBJ2-7; V gene: TRBV28; clone size: few; D gene: TRBD2; CDR3 protein: CASSLSTSLAGYSYEQYF; CDR3 DNA: TGTGCCAGCAGTTTATCAACCTCACTAGCGGGTTACTCCTACGAGCAGTACTTC
J gene: TRBJ1-2; V gene: TRBV29-1; clone size: NA; D gene: NA; CDR3 protein: CSVEAGEDYYGYTF; CDR3 DNA: TGCAGCGTTGAAGCGGGGGAGGACTACTATGGCTACACCTTC
J gene: TRBJ1-5; V gene: TRBV27; clone size: NA; D gene: TRBD1; CDR3 protein: CASSSRRQGGDNQPQHF; CDR3 DNA: TGTGCCAGCAGTTCCCGCCGGCAAGGGGGCGACAATCAGCCCCAGCATTTT
J gene: TRBJ1-2; V gene: TRBV27; clone size: NA; D gene: TRBD1; CDR3 protein: CASSGDRGGDGYTF; CDR3 DNA: TGTGCCAGCAGTGGGGACAGGGGAGGCGATGGCTACACCTTC
J gene: TRBJ1-4; V gene: TRBV2; clone size: NA; D gene: NA; CDR3 protein: CASSETRDSNEKLFF; CDR3 DNA: TGTGCCAGCAGTGAGACCCGGGACTCAAATGAAAAACTGTTTTTT
J gene: TRBJ1-2; V gene: TRBV5-1; clone size: NA; D gene: TRBD1; CDR3 protein: CASSLAGQGPQYGYTF; CDR3 DNA: TGCGCCAGCAGCTTGGCCGGACAGGGGCCCCAATATGGCTACACCTTC
J gene: TRBJ1-1; V gene: TRBV13; clone size: NA; D gene: TRBD1; CDR3 protein: CASSLQGALTEAFF; CDR3 DNA: TGTGCCAGCAGCTTACAGGGGGCGTTGACTGAAGCTTTCTTT
J gene: TRBJ1-1; V gene: TRBV4-2; clone size: NA; D gene: TRBD1; CDR3 protein: CASSQGQGGADTEAFF; CDR3 DNA: TGTGCCAGCAGCCAAGGACAGGGGGGAGCGGACACTGAAGCTTTCTTT
J gene: TRBJ2-6; V gene: TRBV5-1; clone size: NA; D gene: TRBD2; CDR3 protein: CATHDPRTSGRGSGANVLTF; CDR3 DNA: TGCGCCACCCACGATCCTCGCACTAGCGGGAGGGGTTCTGGGGCCAACGTCCTGACTTTC